This T cell receptor beta chain was identified in a study of blood T cells in healthy people across ages. A second PCR of 7 to 11 cycles used a sample-barcoded 5' primer and a J-beta primer mix. TCRdb reprocessed the 5' RACE reads with MiXCR, giving one entry per CDR3 protein. The table lists roughly 800,000 distinct CDR3 sequences, around a quarter of them singletons, with 9.4% in the top ten. V was clipped by 1 base and J by 3 bases, with 6 bases between them. CDR1 and CDR2 from the germline V gene are LGHDT and YNNKEL (reference sequence). The CDR3 is 13 amino acids. The sample was also reused in another study, on T cells of mothers and their children.

The chain recombines TRBV3-1 with TRBJ1-1; tentative D call: TRBD1 (5 bases). Sequenced: blood. This receptor was identified in a boy aged 5-17 years in good health. The CDR3 DNA follows: TGTGCCAGCAGCCAAGGACAGTACACTGAAGCTTTCTTT. It is translated as CASSQGQYTEAFF. Drawing the rest from reference TRBV3-1 and TRBJ1-1, the complete variable domain is DTAVSQTPKYLVTQMGNDKSIKCEQNLGHDTMYWYKQDSKKFLKIMFSYNNKELIINETVPNRFSPKSPDKAHLNLHINSLELGDSAVYFCASSQGQYTEAFFGQGTRLTVV.